The 21 T cell receptor beta chains listed next were all sequenced from one sample in a study of CD8+ T cells in alopecia areata. Once RNA had been extracted, it was reverse transcribed into cDNA to act as the sequencing template. This table comes from immunoSEQ multiplex PCR, and its TCRdb copy is limited to in-frame clones, with some not included. The sample yields around 100,000 clones, roughly half seen once. Sequencing was done on a sample of CD4+ T cells sorted from blood. The origin of the receptors is a human donor in good health.

V usage is TRBV7-2 and J usage is TRBJ2-5; TRBD2 matches at 7 bases. Trimming cost V 5 bases and J 6 bases; bases outside gene matches: 12. The CDR3 consists of 15 residues. Germline CDR1 SGHTA, CDR2 FQGNSA. The CDR3 loop is CASSPLPTSIQTQYF. The CDR3 coding sequence is TGTGCCAGCAGCCCACTTCCGACTAGCATCCAGACCCAGTACTTC.

In its sample, this clone was seen a few times. The DNA of the CDR3 is TGCGCCAGCAGCCTTGGACTAGCGGCTCGCAACGGGGAGCTGTTTTTT. Its translation: CASSLGLAARNGELFF. The genes are TRBV4-1 and TRBJ2-2, with TRBD2 matching over 10 bases. With 4 bases clipped from V and 7 bases from J, the junction kept 9 bases outside the gene matches. Germline V gene sequence: CDR1 MGHRA, CDR2 YSYEKL. This CDR3 has 16 amino acids.

V usage is TRBV7-2 and J usage is TRBJ2-3; maybe TRBD1 (6 bases). V was cut by 1 base and J by 5 bases, with 10 bases left in between. This CDR3 contains 14 residues. Germline V CDR1 and CDR2: SGHTA, FQGNSA. In DNA, the CDR3 is TGTGCCAGCAGCTTAGTGAGGGGGATAGATACGCAGTATTTT. Translation: CASSLVRGIDTQYF.

The V call is TRBV5-1, the J call TRBJ2-1, with D unclear. V lost 1 base and J lost 8, with 16 bases in between. Germline CDR1 reads SGHRS; CDR2 reads YFSETQ. This CDR3 region has 15 residues. In DNA form, the CDR3 reads TGCGCCAGCAGCTTGTGGGCCTCCCCGAGCGATGAGCAGTTCTTC. Its translation: CASSLWASPSDEQFF.

The chain couples TRBV7-9 to TRBJ2-1; TRBD1 aligns across 11 bases. V gave up 7 bases and J gave up 6 bases; unmatched junction bases: 8. There are 15 residues in the CDR3. Germline CDR1 is SEHNR and CDR2 is FQNEAQ (reference sequence). CDR3 sequence: CASTHGTGGFNEQFF. CDR3 DNA sequence: TGTGCCAGCACCCACGGGACAGGGGGATTCAATGAGCAGTTCTTC.

The chain couples TRBV29-1 to TRBJ2-5, with D possibly being TRBD1 (5 bases). The CDR3 spans 13 residues. Trimming shortened V by 4 bases and J by 1 base, and 10 bases separated the two germline ends. CDR1 and CDR2 from the germline V gene are SQVTM and ANQGSEA. The DNA for the CDR3 is TGCAGCGTTGGTGGTAGGGGCCAAGAGACCCAGTACTTC. Its translation: CSVGGRGQETQYF. The complete variable domain, with remaining parts taken from reference TRBV29-1 and TRBJ2-5, reads SAVISQKPSRDICQRGTSLTIQCQVDSQVTMMFWYRQQPGQSLTLIATANQGSEATYESGFVIDKFPISRPNLTFSTLTVSNMSPEDSSIYLCSVGGRGQETQYFGPGTRLLVL.

This clone was detected only a few times. The chain links TRBV4-3 to TRBJ2-5, with D perhaps assigned TRBD1 or TRBD2 (5 bases each). The CDR3 runs to 15 residues. The V end was cut by 0 bases, the J end by 8 bases, with 16 bases between. Germline values: CDR1 LGHNA, CDR2 YSLEER. Here the CDR3 reads CASSQDAGQGITQYF. The CDR3 nucleotides read TGCGCCAGCAGCCAAGATGCGGGCCAGGGCATAACCCAGTACTTC.

The V gene is TRBV4-2, the J gene TRBJ2-7, with TRBD2 as a possible D gene (6 bases). V gave up 0 bases and J gave up 5 bases, with 23 bases separating them. In germline, CDR1 is LGHNA, CDR2 YNFKEQ. The CDR3 sequence is 18 residues long. This CDR3 reads CASSQEAGGGNFVDEQYF. CDR3 DNA sequence: TGTGCCAGCAGCCAAGAGGCAGGAGGAGGGAACTTTGTCGACGAGCAGTACTTC.

The chain couples TRBV5-1 to TRBJ2-5; 12 bases fit TRBD2. The CDR3 loop spans 17 amino acids. CDR1 SGHRS and CDR2 YFSETQ come from the germline V gene. V shed 4 bases, J shed 1 base, and the junction held 8 bases outside the gene matches. The CDR3 reads CASSGGLAGRIQETQYF. In DNA, the CDR3 is TGCGCCAGCAGCGGGGGACTAGCGGGCCGGATCCAAGAGACCCAGTACTTC.

Only a few counts were recorded for this clone. The J gene is TRBJ2-7, the V gene TRBV6-6, with 7 bases matching TRBD1. Losses at the gene ends were 5 bases for V and 1 base for J; bases not matched to a gene: 11. There are 16 residues in the CDR3. Germline CDR1 reads MNHNY; CDR2 reads SVGAGI (reference sequence). The CDR3 sequence: CASSTKTDRASYEQYF. The CDR3 region has the DNA TGTGCCAGCAGTACGAAAACAGACAGGGCGTCCTACGAGCAGTACTTC.

The chain has TRBV25-1 and TRBJ2-7; D gene unclear. V lost 8 bases, J lost 0 bases, and 8 bases lay in between. Per the germline V gene, CDR1 is MGHDK and CDR2 is SYGVNS. The CDR3 runs 12 residues. CDR3 nucleotides: TGTGCCAGCGTTGGTATCTCCTACGAGCAGTACTTC. Translating it yields CASVGISYEQYF.

There are a few counts of this clone. This CDR3 is CASSSGQLYGYTF. The CDR3 coding sequence is TGTGCCAGCAGCTCGGGACAGCTCTATGGCTACACCTTC. The chain employs TRBV7-2 and TRBJ1-2; 7 nucleotides align to TRBD1. CDR1 is SGHTA, CDR2 FQGNSA, per germline. Germline trimming cut 4 bases from V and 4 bases from J; bases unmatched to any gene: 3. The CDR3 spans 13 residues.

This clone was seen only a few times. The J gene is TRBJ2-2, the V gene TRBV28; no clear D gene. The V gene lost 2 bases and the J gene lost 7 bases, with 5 bases spanning the gap. Germline V lookup: CDR1 MDHEN, CDR2 SYDVKM. The CDR3 sequence is 12 residues long. The CDR3 region has the DNA TGTGCCAGCAGTTTAAAGGTCGGGGAGCTGTTTTTT. Its translation is CASSLKVGELFF.

The chain combines TRBV28 with TRBJ2-1, with TRBD1 matching 7 bases. The CDR3 has 14 residues. Losses at the gene ends were 7 bases for V and 3 bases for J; bases not matched to a gene: 6. The germline CDR1 and CDR2 sequences are MDHEN and SYDVKM. The CDR3 region has the DNA TGTGCCAGCATTGTCGCAGGGGGCTACAATGAGCAGTTCTTC. Protein: CASIVAGGYNEQFF.

There are a few counts of this clone. This rearrangement joins TRBV7-2 to TRBJ1-2; D might be TRBD1 (5 bases). With 5 bases removed from V and 1 base from J, the gap between germline ends came to 14 bases. The CDR3 is made up of 15 amino acids. Per the germline V gene, CDR1 is SGHTA and CDR2 is FQGNSA. The CDR3 DNA follows: TGTGCCAGCAGCCCCTCCGGGACCGATAACTATGGCTACACCTTC. Its protein product is CASSPSGTDNYGYTF.

The gene calls are TRBV4-2 and TRBJ2-7, with 7 bases matching TRBD1. There are 15 residues in the CDR3. V trimming: 1 base; J trimming: 0 bases; junction bases outside the gene matches: 3. Germline V gene data show CDR1 as LGHNA and CDR2 as YNFKEQ. The CDR3 DNA follows: TGTGCCAGCAGCCAAGGCGCAGGGGGCTCCTACGAGCAGTACTTC. Its protein product is CASSQGAGGSYEQYF.

This chain joins TRBV4-2 and TRBJ1-1; a possible D gene is TRBD1 (6 bases). The length of the CDR3 is 15 residues. V lost 1 base and J lost 4, with 13 bases in between. The V gene's germline CDR1 is LGHNA and CDR2 YNFKEQ. The CDR3 nucleotides are TGTGCCAGCAGCCAAGTGAACAGGGAGGTCACTGAAGCTTTCTTT. Its protein product is CASSQVNREVTEAFF.

The chain combines TRBV7-9 with TRBJ1-1; a possible D gene is TRBD1 (6 bases). V shed 5 bases and J shed 11 bases, with 18 bases lying between them. CDR3 length: 13 amino acids. Germline V gene data show CDR1 as SEHNR and CDR2 as FQNEAQ (reference sequence). In DNA form, the CDR3 reads TGTGCCAGCAGCCTAACCCGACAGGTAGGGGCTTTCTTT. As protein: CASSLTRQVGAFF.

This clone was seen a handful of times. The CDR3 region has the DNA TGTGCCATCAGTACAGCGGGGGCGGCAGAGACCCAGTACTTC. Its protein product is CAISTAGAAETQYF. The J gene is TRBJ2-5, the V gene TRBV10-3; 8 nucleotides line up with TRBD2. CDR1 ENHRY and CDR2 SYGVKD come from the germline V gene. This CDR3 contains 14 residues. J was trimmed by 4 bases and V by 5 bases; bases with no gene match: 6.

This chain joins TRBV29-1 and TRBJ1-2; weak D call: TRBD1 (5 bases). Trimming took off 0 bases at V and 5 bases at J, with 16 bases between the two ends. Germline assignment: CDR1 SQVTM and CDR2 ANQGSEA. The CDR3 spans 15 residues. The CDR3 reads CSVEDRVGGGYGYTF. In DNA form, the CDR3 reads TGCAGCGTTGAAGACAGGGTCGGCGGGGGATATGGCTACACCTTC.

This clone has only a few counts. The CDR3 coding sequence is TGCAGCGTTGAAACGGTAGCCAAAAACATTCAGTACTTC. Translation gives CSVETVAKNIQYF. This chain uses TRBV29-1 with TRBJ2-4; D uncertain. The CDR3 covers 13 residues. Germline CDR1 is SQVTM and CDR2 is ANQGSEA. The V gene lost 2 bases and the J gene lost 0 bases, with 5 bases spanning the gap. The full variable domain, in which reference TRBV29-1 and TRBJ2-4 provide the parts outside the CDR3, is SAVISQKPSRDICQRGTSLTIQCQVDSQVTMMFWYRQQPGQSLTLIATANQGSEATYESGFVIDKFPISRPNLTFSTLTVSNMSPEDSSIYLCSVETVAKNIQYFGAGTRLSVL.